This T cell receptor (beta chain) was identified during a study of blood T cell repertoires in COVID-19 (dated by TCRdb to about 2020). Background for the entire study: Samples covering the acute and convalescent phases of COVID-19 were provided by collaborators in the United States, Italy and Spain. The prospective study material was composed of cDNA or gDNA derived from T cells, B-cell-depleted T cells, or PBMCs. The dataset comprised deeply sampled blood TCRbeta repertoires from subjects exposed to, actively infected with, or recovered from COVID-19. The repertoires were released in a freely available public database intended as a resource for research on the immune response to SARS-CoV-2. The samples were drawn from the first 160 participants of the ongoing ImmuneRACE study and from 950 to 1,500 subjects provided by 6 global collaborators. Sample metadata almost always included a de-identified subject ID, COVID-19 status, age in years and sex. HLA class I and class II types, where available, came from metadata supplied by the sample provider rather than from assay-based typing.

In regard to this clone: The specificity of this receptor is unknown. One base away there is no much larger clone; base qualities are not given.

TCRbeta CDR3 regions were amplified from genomic DNA using the immunoSEQ Assay, a bias-controlled multiplex PCR. On the study's bioinformatics: Within the assay, amplification of reference gene primers was used to estimate how many nucleated cells each sample contained. To quantify the absolute abundance of each unique TCRbeta CDR3 rearrangement, sequence reads were collapsed and filtered. Productive Simpson clonality was computed per sample as the square root of Simpson's diversity index over productive rearrangements. The source is immuneACCESS, and TCRdb retained only in-frame sequences with V and J called. Part of the clones is not carried over; for the studies checked, unresolved V genes explain less than half of this, and the remainder is unexplained. D and trimming come from the DNA, and the V and J calls and clone size come from that table. Counted in this sample were 350,000 to 450,000 clones; 90% to 95% of them appeared once. The ten largest account for 0.86% of the sample.

Beyond this particular receptor, the publication reports: The quantity of clinical and demographic metadata differed by source and by participant and was supplied without curation.

Participants in the prospective study were aged about 18 to 95 years, lived in 24 United States geographic areas, and enrolled through a virtual design. Cohort assignment in the prospective study relied on participant-reported clinical history from a screening survey and a study questionnaire. Exposed participants were defined as having been in contact with someone with a PCR-confirmed or clinician-diagnosed COVID-19 case within 2 weeks of study entry. In the prospective study, whole blood, serum and a nasopharyngeal or oropharyngeal swab were collected from each participant by mobile phlebotomists. Participants in the prospective study had the option to provide additional blood draws and questionnaires over an approximately two-month period. Blood samples from the prospective study were shipped frozen or at room temperature prior to DNA extraction. The sequenced sample was PBMCs or T cells enriched from blood (not recorded which). The sequence was obtained from a woman in her forties who had been exposed to COVID-19.

The CDR3 corresponds to CASSLVPSGTGTGNTIYF. Here is the DNA: TGCGCCAGCAGCTTGGTTCCCTCCGGGACAGGGACTGGAAACACCATATATTTT. The V gene is TRBV5-1 and the J gene is TRBJ1-3; a stretch of 9 junction bases matches TRBD1. From the cysteine through the phenylalanine, the CDR3 covers 18 amino acids. The kept DNA is CDR3 alone, 54 bases in frame from the first base. At the junction V is shortened by 0 bases and J by 2 bases; bases outside the gene matches: 9. As encoded in the germline V gene, CDR1 is SGHRS while CDR2 is YFSETQ.